This T cell receptor (beta chain) is from a study of cytomegalovirus exposure and HLA in healthy donors (dated by TCRdb to 2016 to 2017). Broadly, across the study: According to a later analysis, the approximately 120 validation repertoires were produced on the same platform as the approximately 610 repertoires of the first cohort. The study aimed to test whether signatures of past pathogen exposure could be identified by cataloging public T cell receptors. Besides the first cohort of 666 subjects, a separate validation cohort made up of 120 different subjects was used. The study combined high-throughput TCR immunosequencing, statistical association of individual TCRs with disease status, and machine learning to predict cytomegalovirus infection status.

Donors formed part of the validation cohort, which comprised approximately 130 subjects and was distinct from the first cohort of 670 or so subjects. On this clone itself: Its antigen remains undetermined. No clone much larger than this one lies a single base away; base qualities are absent.

The library was built by means of the immunoSEQ multiplex PCR assay. For the original study's pipeline: A statistical classification framework was developed to diagnose cytomegalovirus status using the catalog of TCR beta chain sequences. TCRdb re-hosts the immuneACCESS table, in-frame sequences only. Its copies lack some clones; in the studies checked, an unresolved V gene accounts for under half of them, and the cause for the rest is not known. The D gene and trimming were derived from the DNA, and the V and J assignments and clone size from that table. Here the sample has 150,000 to 200,000 clones; 86% occur a single time. 2% to 2.5% of the sample belongs to the ten largest clones. The full study reports these points: The study gave a list of some 150 TCR beta chains associated with cytomegalovirus. Across donors, most TCR sequences were observed very rarely, whereas some public TCRs were present in many individuals. Cytomegalovirus status was reported to be diagnosed by the classifier with high specificity and sensitivity in both the original and validation cohorts. It was suggested by the authors that the approach could potentially be generalized to other disease states and immunological phenotypes. In vitro tests confirmed that a few of the cytomegalovirus-associated TCR beta chains recognize cytomegalovirus antigens. A later analysis had no HLA typing for the validation cohort, so co-occurrence there was scored across all 130 or so repertoires. Of the cluster scores, around 95% were above 0 in a later analysis, which found that TCRs clustered in the first cohort also tended to co-occur in the 120 or so validation repertoires.

V and J are trimmed by 1 base and 6 bases, and the gene matches miss 9 bases of the junction. CDR1 and CDR2 are read off the germline V gene as SGHVS and FNYEAQ. The CDR3 has 17 amino acids, counting the end cysteine and phenylalanine. Only the CDR3 region is kept as DNA, spanning 51 bases read in frame from base 1. Recombination joined TRBV7-6 with TRBJ1-5; 10 nucleotides in the junction match TRBD1. The material sequenced was PBMCs. The clonotype originates from a woman in her late teens or twenties in good health and CMV-seronegative. The DNA sequence reads TGTGCCAGCAGCTTAGGGGACAGGGGAGGTTTCGGTCAGCCCCAGCATTTT. The translation is CASSLGDRGGFGQPQHF. Beyond the CDR3, the reference TRBV7-6 and TRBJ1-5 genes provide the residues; the full variable domain reads: GAGVSQSPRYKVTKRGQDVALRCDPISGHVSLYWYRQALGQGPEFLTYFNYEAQQDKSGLPNDRFSAERPEGSISTLTIQRTEQRDSAMYRCASSLGDRGGFGQPQHFGDGTRLSIL.